The present TCR beta chain was sequenced within a study of graft-versus-host responses after intestinal transplantation. Study-wide context: Tacrolimus and steroids were given for around three years to all recipients after anti-thymocyte globulin induction.

Whole-study findings and limits: Declining HvG levels early post-transplant were linked to peak circulating GvH clone levels.

TCRdb keeps only in-frame clones here, not all; method: immunoSEQ multiplex PCR. The sample consists of 74,000 or so clones, 92% of them appearing once. The V and J ends lost 4 bases and 0 bases respectively, with 13 bases between them. Germline V CDR1 and CDR2: SGHTA, FQGNSA. CDR3 length equals 15 residues. Worth noting for this clone: Its cognate antigen is unknown.

The chain combines TRBV7-2 with TRBJ2-7; no reliable D call. This clonotype originated in a human patient who received an intestinal transplant, so some T cells may come from the graft donor. The sequencing used PBMCs, collected 98 days after intestinal transplantation. The DNA for the CDR3 is TGTGCCAGCAGCTCCATATGGAGTTTCTCCTACGAGCAGTACTTC. This codes for CASSSIWSFSYEQYF. Full variable domain (outside the CDR3, taken from reference TRBV7-2 and TRBJ2-7): GAGVSQSPSNKVTEKGKDVELRCDPISGHTALYWYRQSLGQGLEFLIYFQGNSAPDKSGLPSDRFSAERTGGSVSTLTIQRTQQEDSAVYLCASSSIWSFSYEQYFGPGTRLTVT.